This TCR beta chain was captured in a study of control samples from healthy donors and cancer patients. This table comes from immunoSEQ multiplex PCR, and its TCRdb copy is limited to in-frame clones, with some not included. Of tens of thousands of clones in the sample, over 85% were seen once. The CDR3 sequence is 15 residues long. The V gene's germline CDR1 is MGHRA and CDR2 YSYEKL. The V and J ends lost 2 bases and 6 bases, in that order; junction bases with no gene match: 7. The clonotype comes from a woman aged 25 to 39 in good health. The specimen sequenced was blood. The chain is built from TRBV4-1 and TRBJ1-5; 7 bases are shared with TRBD1. For the CDR3, the DNA is TGCGCCAGCAGCCAATATACAGGGGTTTTTCAGCCCCAGCATTTT. The encoded protein is CASSQYTGVFQPQHF.